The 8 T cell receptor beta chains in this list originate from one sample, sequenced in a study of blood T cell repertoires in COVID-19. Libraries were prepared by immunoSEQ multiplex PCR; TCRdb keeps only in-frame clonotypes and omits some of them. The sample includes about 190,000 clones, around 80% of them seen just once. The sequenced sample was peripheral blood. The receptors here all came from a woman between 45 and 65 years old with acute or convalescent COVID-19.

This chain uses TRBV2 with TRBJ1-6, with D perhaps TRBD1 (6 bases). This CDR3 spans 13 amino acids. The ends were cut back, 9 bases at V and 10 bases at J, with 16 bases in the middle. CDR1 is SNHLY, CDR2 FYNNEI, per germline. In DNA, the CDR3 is TGTGCCAGTTCAACAGGGTTAGGCTCACCCCTCCACTTT. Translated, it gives CASSTGLGSPLHF. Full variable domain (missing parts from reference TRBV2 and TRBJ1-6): EPEVTQTPSHQVTQMGQEVILRCVPISNHLYFYWYRQILGQKVEFLVSFYNNEISEKSEIFDDQFSVERPDGSNFTLKIRSTKLEDSAMYFCASSTGLGSPLHFGNGTRLTVT.

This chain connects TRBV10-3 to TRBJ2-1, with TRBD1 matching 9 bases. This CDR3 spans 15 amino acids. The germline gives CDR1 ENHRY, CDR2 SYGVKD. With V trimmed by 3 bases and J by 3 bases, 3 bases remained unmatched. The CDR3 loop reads CAISEGTGFYNEQFF. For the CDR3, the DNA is TGTGCCATCAGTGAAGGGACAGGGTTCTACAATGAGCAGTTCTTC.

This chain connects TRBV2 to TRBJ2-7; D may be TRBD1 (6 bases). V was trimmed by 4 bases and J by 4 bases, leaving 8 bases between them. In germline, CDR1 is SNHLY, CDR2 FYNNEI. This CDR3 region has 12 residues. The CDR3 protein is CASSARGYEQYF. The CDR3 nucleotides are TGTGCCAGCAGTGCGAGGGGGTACGAGCAGTACTTC.

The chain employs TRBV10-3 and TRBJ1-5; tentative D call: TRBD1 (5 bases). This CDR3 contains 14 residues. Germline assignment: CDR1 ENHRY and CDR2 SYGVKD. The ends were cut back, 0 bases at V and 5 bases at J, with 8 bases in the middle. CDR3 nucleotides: TGTGCCATCAGTGAGTCGGGGGGGTATCAGCCCCAGCATTTT. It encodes CAISESGGYQPQHF.

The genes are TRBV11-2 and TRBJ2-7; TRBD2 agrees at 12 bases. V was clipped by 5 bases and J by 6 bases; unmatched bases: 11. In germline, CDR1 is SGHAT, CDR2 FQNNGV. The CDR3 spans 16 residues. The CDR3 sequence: CASSPGTSGLLGEQYF. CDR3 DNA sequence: TGTGCCAGCAGCCCCGGGACTAGCGGGCTTCTCGGCGAGCAGTACTTC.

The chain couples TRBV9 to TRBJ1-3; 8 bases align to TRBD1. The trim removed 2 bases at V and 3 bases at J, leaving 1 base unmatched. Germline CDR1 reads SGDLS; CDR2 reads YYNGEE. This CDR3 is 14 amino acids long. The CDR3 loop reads CASSVDRGGNTIYF. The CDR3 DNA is TGTGCCAGCAGCGTCGACAGGGGTGGAAACACCATATATTTT.

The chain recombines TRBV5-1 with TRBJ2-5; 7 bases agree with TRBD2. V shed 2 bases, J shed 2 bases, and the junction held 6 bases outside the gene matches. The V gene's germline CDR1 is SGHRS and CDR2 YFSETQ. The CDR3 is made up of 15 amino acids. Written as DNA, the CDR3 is TGCGCCAGCAGCTTAGGACTAGGCCCACAAGAGACCCAGTACTTC. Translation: CASSLGLGPQETQYF.

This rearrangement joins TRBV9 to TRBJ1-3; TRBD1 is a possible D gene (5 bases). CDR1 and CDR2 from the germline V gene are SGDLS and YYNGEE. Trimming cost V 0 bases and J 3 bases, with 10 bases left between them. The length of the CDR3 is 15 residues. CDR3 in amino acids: CASSVGGGGGNTIYF. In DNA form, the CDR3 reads TGTGCCAGCAGCGTAGGGGGCGGCGGTGGAAACACCATATATTTT.